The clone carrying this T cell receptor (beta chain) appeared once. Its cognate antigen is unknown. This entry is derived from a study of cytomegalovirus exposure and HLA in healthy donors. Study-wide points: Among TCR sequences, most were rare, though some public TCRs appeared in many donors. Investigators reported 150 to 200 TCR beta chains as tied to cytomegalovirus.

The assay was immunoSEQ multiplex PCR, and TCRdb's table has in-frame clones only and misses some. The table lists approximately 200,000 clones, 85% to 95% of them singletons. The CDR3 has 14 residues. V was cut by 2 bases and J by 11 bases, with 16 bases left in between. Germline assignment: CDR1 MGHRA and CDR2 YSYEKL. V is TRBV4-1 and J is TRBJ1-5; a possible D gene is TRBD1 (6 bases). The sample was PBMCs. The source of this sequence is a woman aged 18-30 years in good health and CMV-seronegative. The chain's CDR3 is CASSQTQGYEAQHF. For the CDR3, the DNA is TGCGCCAGCAGCCAAACACAGGGTTACGAGGCCCAGCATTTT.